Reported below is one T cell receptor beta chain. This entry is derived from a study of CD8+CD57+ T cells in acquired aplastic anemia. The CDR3 is made up of 13 amino acids. Germline CDR1 is SEHNR and CDR2 is FQNEAQ (reference sequence). Trimming took 11 bases from V and 10 from J, leaving 18 bases between them. Profiles of TCR beta VDJ and CDR3 were generated from a genomic DNA template. TCRdb re-derived calls from the reads in MiXCR, one entry per CDR3 protein. The repertoire holds 250,000 or so distinct CDR3 sequences, with 47% as singletons. All patients picked for sequencing had shown, by flow cytometry, an expansion of CD8+CD57+ cells.

The TCR originated in a human donor with aplastic anemia. The material sequenced was sorted CD4+, CD8+, or CD8+CD57+ T cells (not recorded which) from PBMCs. The chain combines TRBV7-9 with TRBJ1-6, with D perhaps matching TRBD1 (5 bases). The CDR3 sequence: CAWGPALNSPLHF. As DNA, the CDR3 is TGTGCCTGGGGCCCAGCCCTGAACTCACCCCTCCACTTT.